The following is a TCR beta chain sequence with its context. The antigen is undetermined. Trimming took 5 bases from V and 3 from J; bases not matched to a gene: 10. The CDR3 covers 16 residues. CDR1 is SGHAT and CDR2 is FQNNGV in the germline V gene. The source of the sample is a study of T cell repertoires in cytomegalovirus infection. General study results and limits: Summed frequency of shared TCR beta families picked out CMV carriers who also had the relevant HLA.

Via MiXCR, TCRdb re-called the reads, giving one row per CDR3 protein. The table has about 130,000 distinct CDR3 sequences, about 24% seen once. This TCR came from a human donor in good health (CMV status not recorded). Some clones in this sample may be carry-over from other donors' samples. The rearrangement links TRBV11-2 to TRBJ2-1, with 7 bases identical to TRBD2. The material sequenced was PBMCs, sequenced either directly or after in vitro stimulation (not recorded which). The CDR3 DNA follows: TGTGCCAGCAGCCCAGGGAGACTAGCTCTCTACAATGAGCAGTTCTTC. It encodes CASSPGRLALYNEQFF.